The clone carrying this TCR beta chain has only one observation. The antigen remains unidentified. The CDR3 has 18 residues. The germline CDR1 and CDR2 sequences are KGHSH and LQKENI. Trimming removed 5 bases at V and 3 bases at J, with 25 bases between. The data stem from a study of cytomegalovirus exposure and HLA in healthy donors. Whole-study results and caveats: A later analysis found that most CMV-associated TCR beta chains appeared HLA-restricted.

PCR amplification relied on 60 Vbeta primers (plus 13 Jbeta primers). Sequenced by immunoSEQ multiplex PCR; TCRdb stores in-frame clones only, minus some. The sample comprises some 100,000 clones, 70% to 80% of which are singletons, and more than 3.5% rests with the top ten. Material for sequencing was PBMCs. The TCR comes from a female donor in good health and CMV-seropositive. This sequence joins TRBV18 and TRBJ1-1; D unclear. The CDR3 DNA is TGTGCCAGCTCATCCGAACGAGCCCGGGCCGCGAGGGACACTGAAGCTTTCTTT. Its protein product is CASSSERARAARDTEAFF.